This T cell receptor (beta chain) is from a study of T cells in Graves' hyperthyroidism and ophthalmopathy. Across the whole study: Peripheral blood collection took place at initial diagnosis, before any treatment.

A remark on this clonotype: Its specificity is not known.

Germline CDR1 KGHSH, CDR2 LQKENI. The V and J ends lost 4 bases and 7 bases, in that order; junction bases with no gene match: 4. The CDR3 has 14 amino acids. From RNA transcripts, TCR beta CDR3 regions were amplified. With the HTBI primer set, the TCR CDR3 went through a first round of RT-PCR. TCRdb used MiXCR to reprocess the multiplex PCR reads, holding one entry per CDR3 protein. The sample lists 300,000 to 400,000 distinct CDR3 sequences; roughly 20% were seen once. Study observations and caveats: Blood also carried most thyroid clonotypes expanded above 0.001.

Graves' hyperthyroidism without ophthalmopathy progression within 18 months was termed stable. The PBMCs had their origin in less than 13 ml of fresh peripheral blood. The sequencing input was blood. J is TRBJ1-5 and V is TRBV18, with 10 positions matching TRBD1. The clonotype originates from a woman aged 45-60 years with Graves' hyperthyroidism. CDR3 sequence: CASSQGQGLQPQHF. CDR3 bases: TGTGCCAGCTCACAGGGACAGGGGTTACAGCCCCAGCATTTT.